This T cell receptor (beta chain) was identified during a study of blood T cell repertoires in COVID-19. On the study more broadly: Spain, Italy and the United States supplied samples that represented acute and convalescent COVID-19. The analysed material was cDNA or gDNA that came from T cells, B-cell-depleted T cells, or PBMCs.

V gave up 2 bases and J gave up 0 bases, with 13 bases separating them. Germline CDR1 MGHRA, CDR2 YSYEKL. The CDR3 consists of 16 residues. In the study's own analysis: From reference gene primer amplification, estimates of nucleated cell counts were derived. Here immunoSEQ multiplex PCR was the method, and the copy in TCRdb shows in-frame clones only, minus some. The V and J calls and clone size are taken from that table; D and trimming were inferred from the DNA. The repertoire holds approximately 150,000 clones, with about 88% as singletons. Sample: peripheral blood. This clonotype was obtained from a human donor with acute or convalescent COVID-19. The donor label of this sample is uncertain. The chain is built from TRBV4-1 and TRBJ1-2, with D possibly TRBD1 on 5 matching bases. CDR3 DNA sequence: TGCGCCAGCAGCCAATTTGATACGGGGGCTAACTATGGCTACACCTTC. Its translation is CASSQFDTGANYGYTF.